This T cell receptor (beta chain) was recorded in a study of control samples from healthy donors and cancer patients. Germline V gene sequence: CDR1 MNHEY, CDR2 SVGAGI. This CDR3 is 13 amino acids long. Trimming at V came to 4 bases and at J to 5 bases, leaving 3 bases not matched to a gene. Using immunoSEQ multiplex PCR, the repertoire was profiled, and TCRdb retains in-frame clones only, with some absent. This table has roughly 100,000 clones, roughly 91% appearing once. This clone was recorded once. The chain couples TRBV6-5 to TRBJ2-3; 7 bases agree with TRBD2. The sequence was collected from a man aged 55 to 70 with lung cancer. The sequenced sample consisted of PBMCs. CDR3 amino acids: CASSSGGRDTQYF. The CDR3 nucleotides read TGTGCCAGCAGTTCCGGGGGGAGAGATACGCAGTATTTT.